The rows below give T cell receptor beta chains drawn from one sample of a study of blood T cell repertoires in COVID-19. Sequencing was performed with immunoSEQ multiplex PCR; in TCRdb, only in-frame clones are kept and a portion is missing. The sample consists of about 190,000 clones, approximately 82% of them appearing once. What was sequenced was peripheral blood. These receptors came from a woman aged 80 or older with active or convalescent COVID-19. Each CDR3 is given with its conserved first and last residue. The order of the fields is V gene, D gene, clone size, J gene, CDR3 protein, CDR3 DNA. The D gene is left open where the match is weak. Not every row has a clone size; where given, it reads once, few, many or a size class.

TRBV5-1	-	-	TRBJ1-1	CASSDPSGGAEAFF	TGCGCCAGCAGCGACCCGTCCGGGGGGGCTGAAGCTTTCTTT
TRBV7-9	TRBD2	few	TRBJ2-1	CASSLQAGTSGFNEQFF	TGTGCCAGCAGTCTACAAGCCGGGACTAGCGGGTTCAATGAGCAGTTCTTC
TRBV5-1	TRBD1	-	TRBJ1-4	CASSLAGQGYDEKLFF	TGCGCCAGCAGCTTGGCGGGACAGGGGTATGATGAAAAACTGTTTTTT
TRBV20-1	-	-	TRBJ1-2	CSASLEGGNYGYTF	TGCAGTGCTAGTTTGGAGGGAGGCAACTATGGCTACACCTTC
TRBV2	-	-	TRBJ1-1	CASSEELGGDTEAFF	TGTGCCAGCAGTGAAGAATTAGGGGGGGACACTGAAGCTTTCTTT
TRBV4-1	-	-	TRBJ2-5	CASSGRAAQETQYF	TGCGCCAGCAGCGGGCGGGCAGCTCAAGAGACCCAGTACTTC
TRBV9	TRBD1	-	TRBJ2-5	CASSVGTGRELTQYF	TGTGCCAGCAGCGTAGGGACAGGAAGGGAGCTAACCCAGTACTTC
TRBV2	TRBD1	-	TRBJ1-1	CASSNRGTVTEAFF	TGTGCCAGCAGTAACAGGGGCACGGTGACTGAAGCTTTCTTT
TRBV19	TRBD1	-	TRBJ2-7	CASSRDRAIDEQYF	TGTGCCAGTAGTAGGGACAGGGCAATCGACGAGCAGTACTTC
TRBV30	TRBD2	-	TRBJ2-2	CALLAGEDTGELFF	TGTGCCTTGCTAGCGGGAGAAGACACCGGGGAGCTGTTTTTT
TRBV2	-	once	TRBJ2-3	CASERDSVEDTQYF	TGTGCCAGCGAGAGAGATAGCGTGGAAGATACGCAGTATTTT
TRBV5-1	TRBD2	once	TRBJ2-3	CASRAGTSGSTDTQYF	TGCGCCAGCAGAGCCGGGACTAGCGGCTCCACAGATACGCAGTATTTT
TRBV5-1	TRBD2	-	TRBJ2-5	CASTPTPGLEETQYF	TGCGCCAGCACCCCCACGCCGGGACTAGAAGAGACCCAGTACTTC
TRBV7-2	-	once	TRBJ2-1	CASSLIEGNEQFF	TGTGCCAGCAGCTTAATTGAGGGCAATGAGCAGTTCTTC
TRBV19	TRBD2	-	TRBJ2-1	CASSMRASGRAGYNEQFF	TGTGCCAGTAGTATGCGGGCTAGCGGGAGGGCCGGGTACAATGAGCAGTTCTTC
TRBV24-1	-	-	TRBJ2-1	CATKTSRDNNYNEQFF	TGTGCCACCAAGACTTCCCGGGACAACAACTACAATGAGCAGTTCTTC
TRBV5-1	TRBD1	few	TRBJ1-1	CASSYSGTGNTEAFF	TGCGCCAGCAGCTATTCCGGGACAGGGAACACTGAAGCTTTCTTT